This TCR beta chain is drawn from a study of cytomegalovirus exposure and HLA in healthy donors. Study-level points and caveats: TCR sequences were mostly rare, though some public TCRs occurred in many donors. Investigators reported around 150 TCR beta chains as tied to cytomegalovirus.

V was clipped by 2 bases and J by 3 bases, with 9 bases between them. CDR3 length: 14 residues. The germline V gene has CDR1 SEHNR and CDR2 FQNEAQ (reference sequence). Of note for this clone: As yet, its antigen is unknown.

Amplification used 60 Vbeta primers and 13 Jbeta primers. Data came from immunoSEQ multiplex PCR; TCRdb stores just in-frame clones and leaves some out. The data contain a few hundred thousand clones, around 80% of them singletons. The chain recombines TRBV7-9 with TRBJ2-3, with D maybe TRBD1 (6 bases). The specimen sequenced was PBMCs. This receptor was obtained from a man aged 35 to 55 in good health and CMV-seronegative. The CDR3 nucleotides are TGTGCCAGCAGCTTATTACAGGGAACAGATACGCAGTATTTT. Protein sequence: CASSLLQGTDTQYF.